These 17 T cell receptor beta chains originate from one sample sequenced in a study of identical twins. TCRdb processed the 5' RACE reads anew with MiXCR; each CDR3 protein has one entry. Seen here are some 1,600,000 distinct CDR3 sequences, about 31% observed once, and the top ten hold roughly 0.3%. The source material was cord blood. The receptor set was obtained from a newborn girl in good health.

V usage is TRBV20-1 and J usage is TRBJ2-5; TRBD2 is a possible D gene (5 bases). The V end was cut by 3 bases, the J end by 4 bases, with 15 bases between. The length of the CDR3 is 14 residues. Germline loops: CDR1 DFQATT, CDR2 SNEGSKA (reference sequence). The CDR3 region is CSASNLGLRETQYF. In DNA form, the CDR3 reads TGCAGTGCTAGCAACCTAGGACTCCGAGAGACCCAGTACTTC.

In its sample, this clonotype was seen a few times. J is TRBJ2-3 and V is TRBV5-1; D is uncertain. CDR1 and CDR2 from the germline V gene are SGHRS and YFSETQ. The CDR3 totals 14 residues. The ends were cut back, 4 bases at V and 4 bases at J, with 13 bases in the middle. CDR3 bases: TGCGCCAGCAGCCCCCTCCCGACGGCAGATACGCAGTATTTT. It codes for CASSPLPTADTQYF.

The CDR3 reads CASGLFNTGELFF. The CDR3 DNA reads as TGTGCCAGCGGACTTTTTAACACCGGGGAGCTGTTTTTT. The rearrangement uses TRBV7-2 and TRBJ2-2; possible D gene TRBD2, 5 bases. V dropped 8 bases and J dropped 2 bases, with 9 bases sitting between them. The germline V gene has CDR1 SGHTA and CDR2 FQGNSA. The CDR3 is 13 amino acids. The complete variable domain, with remaining parts taken from reference TRBV7-2 and TRBJ2-2, reads GAGVSQSPSNKVTEKGKDVELRCDPISGHTALYWYRQSLGQGLEFLIYFQGNSAPDKSGLPSDRFSAERTGGSVSTLTIQRTQQEDSAVYLCASGLFNTGELFFGEGSRLTVL.

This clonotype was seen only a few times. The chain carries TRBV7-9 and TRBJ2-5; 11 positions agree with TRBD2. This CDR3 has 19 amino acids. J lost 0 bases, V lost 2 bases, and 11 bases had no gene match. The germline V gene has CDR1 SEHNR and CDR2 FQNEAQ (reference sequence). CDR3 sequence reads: CASSLPNSGTSGYQETQYF. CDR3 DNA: TGTGCCAGCAGCTTACCCAACTCCGGGACTAGCGGTTACCAAGAGACCCAGTACTTC.

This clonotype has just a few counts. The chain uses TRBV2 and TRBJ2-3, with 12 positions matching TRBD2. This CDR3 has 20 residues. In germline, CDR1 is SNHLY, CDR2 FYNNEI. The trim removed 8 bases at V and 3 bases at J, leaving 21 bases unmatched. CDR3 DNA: TGTGCCAGCCTTTTCCGGGACTCGGCGGCTAGCGGGGGGGTTACAGATACGCAGTATTTT. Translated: CASLFRDSAASGGVTDTQYF. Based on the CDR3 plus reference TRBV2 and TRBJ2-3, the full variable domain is EPEVTQTPSHQVTQMGQEVILRCVPISNHLYFYWYRQILGQKVEFLVSFYNNEISEKSEIFDDQFSVERPDGSNFTLKIRSTKLEDSAMYFCASLFRDSAASGGVTDTQYFGPGTRLTVL.

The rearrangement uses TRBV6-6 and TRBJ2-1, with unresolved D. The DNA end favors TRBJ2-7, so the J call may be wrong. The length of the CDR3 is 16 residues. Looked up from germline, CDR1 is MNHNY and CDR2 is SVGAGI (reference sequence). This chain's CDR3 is CASSHALVARYNEQYF. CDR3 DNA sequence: TGTGCCAGCAGTCACGCCTTGGTCGCTAGATACAATGAGCAGTACTTC.

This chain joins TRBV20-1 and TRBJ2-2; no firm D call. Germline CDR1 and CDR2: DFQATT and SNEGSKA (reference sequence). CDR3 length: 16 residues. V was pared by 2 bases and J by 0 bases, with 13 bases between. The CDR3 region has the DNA TGCAGTGCTAGACCCCTTCTTGGCGCGAACACCGGGGAGCTGTTTTTT. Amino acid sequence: CSARPLLGANTGELFF.

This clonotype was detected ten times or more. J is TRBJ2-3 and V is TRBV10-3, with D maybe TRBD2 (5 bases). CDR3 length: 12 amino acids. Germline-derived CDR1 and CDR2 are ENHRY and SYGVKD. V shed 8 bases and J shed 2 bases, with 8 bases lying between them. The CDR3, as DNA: TGTGCCATCGGCGGGTCCACAGATACGCAGTATTTT. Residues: CAIGGSTDTQYF.

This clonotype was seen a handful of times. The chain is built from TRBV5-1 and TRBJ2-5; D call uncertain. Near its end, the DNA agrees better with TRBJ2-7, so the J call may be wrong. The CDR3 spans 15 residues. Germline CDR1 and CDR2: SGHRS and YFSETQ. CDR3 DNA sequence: TGCGCCAGCAGCTCTGGTACCAGTTTGTACAACGAGCAGTACTTC. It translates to CASSSGTSLYNEQYF.

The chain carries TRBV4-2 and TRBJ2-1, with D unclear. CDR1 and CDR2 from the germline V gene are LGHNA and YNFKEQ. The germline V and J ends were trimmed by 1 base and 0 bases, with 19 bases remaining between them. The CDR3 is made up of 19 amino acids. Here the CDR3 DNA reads TGTGCCAGCAGCCAAGGGGCCCGGCTCCCTCGCAGCTCCTACAATGAGCAGTTCTTC. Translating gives CASSQGARLPRSSYNEQFF.

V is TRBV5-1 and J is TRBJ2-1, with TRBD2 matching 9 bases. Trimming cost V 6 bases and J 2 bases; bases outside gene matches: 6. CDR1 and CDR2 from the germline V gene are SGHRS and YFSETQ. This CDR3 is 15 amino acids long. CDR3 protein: CASNPAGGAYNEQFF. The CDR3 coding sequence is TGCGCCAGCAACCCAGCGGGAGGCGCCTACAATGAGCAGTTCTTC.

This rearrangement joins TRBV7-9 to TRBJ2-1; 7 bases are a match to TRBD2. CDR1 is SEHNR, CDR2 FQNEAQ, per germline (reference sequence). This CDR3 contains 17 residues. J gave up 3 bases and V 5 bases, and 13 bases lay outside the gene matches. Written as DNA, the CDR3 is TGTGCCAGCAGCCCCCAGAGTAAGGGAGGGGACTACAATGAGCAGTTCTTC. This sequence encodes CASSPQSKGGDYNEQFF.

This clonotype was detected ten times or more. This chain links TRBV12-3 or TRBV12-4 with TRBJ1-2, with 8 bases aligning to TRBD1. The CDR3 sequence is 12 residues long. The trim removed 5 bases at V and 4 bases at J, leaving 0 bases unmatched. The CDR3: CASSTGGYGYTF. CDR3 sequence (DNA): TGTGCCAGCAGTACAGGGGGCTATGGCTACACCTTC.

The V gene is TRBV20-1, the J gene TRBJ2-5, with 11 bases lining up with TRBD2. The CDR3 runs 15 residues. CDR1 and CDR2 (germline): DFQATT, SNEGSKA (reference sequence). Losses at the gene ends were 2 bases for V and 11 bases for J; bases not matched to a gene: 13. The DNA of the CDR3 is TGCAGTGCTAGACCGGGACTAGCGGTCTACAATGAGCAGTACTTC. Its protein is CSARPGLAVYNEQYF.

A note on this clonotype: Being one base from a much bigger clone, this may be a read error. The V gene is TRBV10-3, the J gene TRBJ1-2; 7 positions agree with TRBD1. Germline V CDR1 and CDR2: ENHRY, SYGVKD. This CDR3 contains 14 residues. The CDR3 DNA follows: TGTGCCATCAGTGACGATACAGGGGACTATGGCGACACCTTC. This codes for CAISDDTGDYGDTF.

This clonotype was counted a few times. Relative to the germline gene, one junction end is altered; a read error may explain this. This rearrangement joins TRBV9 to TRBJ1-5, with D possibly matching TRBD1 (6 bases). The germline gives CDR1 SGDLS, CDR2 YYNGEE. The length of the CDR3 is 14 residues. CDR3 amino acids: CSSSAGTRNQPQHF. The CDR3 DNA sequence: TGTTCCAGCAGCGCGGGGACACGCAATCAGCCCCAGCATTTT.

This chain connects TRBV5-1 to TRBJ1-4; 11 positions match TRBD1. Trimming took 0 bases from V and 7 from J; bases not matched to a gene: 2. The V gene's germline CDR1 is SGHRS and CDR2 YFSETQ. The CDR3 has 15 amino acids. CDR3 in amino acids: CASSLEGTGGEKLFF. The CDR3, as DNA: TGCGCCAGCAGCTTGGAGGGGACAGGGGGTGAAAAACTGTTTTTT.